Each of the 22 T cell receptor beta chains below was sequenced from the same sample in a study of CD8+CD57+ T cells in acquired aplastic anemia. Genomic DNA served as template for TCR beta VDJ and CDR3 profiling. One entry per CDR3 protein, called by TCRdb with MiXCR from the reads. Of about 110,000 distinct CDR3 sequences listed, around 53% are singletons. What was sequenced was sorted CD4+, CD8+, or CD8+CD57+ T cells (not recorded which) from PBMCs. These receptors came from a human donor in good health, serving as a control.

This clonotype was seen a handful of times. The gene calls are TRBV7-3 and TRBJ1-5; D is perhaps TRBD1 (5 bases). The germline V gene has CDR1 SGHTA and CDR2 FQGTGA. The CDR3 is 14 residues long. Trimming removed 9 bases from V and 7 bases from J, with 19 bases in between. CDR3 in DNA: TGTGCCAGTAGCCCCCCGGGGTGGGACCAGCCCCAGCATTTT. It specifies CASSPPGWDQPQHF.

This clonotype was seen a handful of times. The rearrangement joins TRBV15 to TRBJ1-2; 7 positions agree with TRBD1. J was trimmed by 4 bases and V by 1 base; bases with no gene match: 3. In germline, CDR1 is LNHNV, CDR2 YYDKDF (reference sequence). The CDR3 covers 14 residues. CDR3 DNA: TGTGCCACCAGCAGAGGGACAGGCGGCTATGGCTACACCTTC. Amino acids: CATSRGTGGYGYTF. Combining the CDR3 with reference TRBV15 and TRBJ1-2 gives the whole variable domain DAMVIQNPRYQVTQFGKPVTLSCSQTLNHNVMYWYQQKSSQAPKLLFHYYDKDFNNEADTPDNFQSRRPNTSFCFLDIRSPGLGDTAMYLCATSRGTGGYGYTFGSGTRLTVV.

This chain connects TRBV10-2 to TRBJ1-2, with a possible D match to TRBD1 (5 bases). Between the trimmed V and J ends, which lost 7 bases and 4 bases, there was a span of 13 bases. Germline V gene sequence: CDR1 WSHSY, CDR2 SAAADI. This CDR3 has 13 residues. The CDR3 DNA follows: TGCGCCAGCACCGGGACCGCTCTCTATGGCTACACCTTC. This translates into CASTGTALYGYTF.

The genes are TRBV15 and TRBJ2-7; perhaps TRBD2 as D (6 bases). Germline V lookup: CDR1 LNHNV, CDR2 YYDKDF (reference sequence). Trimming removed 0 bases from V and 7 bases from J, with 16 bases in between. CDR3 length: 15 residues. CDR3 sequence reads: CATSRDLVEGREQYV. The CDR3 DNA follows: TGTGCCACCAGCAGAGATCTGGTAGAGGGGAGGGAGCAGTACGTC.

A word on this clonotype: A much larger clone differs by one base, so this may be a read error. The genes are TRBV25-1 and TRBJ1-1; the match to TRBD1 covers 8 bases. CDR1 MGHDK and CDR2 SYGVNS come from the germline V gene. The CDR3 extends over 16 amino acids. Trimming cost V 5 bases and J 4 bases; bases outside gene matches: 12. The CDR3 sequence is CASSWGAGGRGTEAFF. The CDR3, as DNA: TGTGCCAGCAGTTGGGGGGCAGGGGGCAGGGGCACTGAAGCTTTCTTT.

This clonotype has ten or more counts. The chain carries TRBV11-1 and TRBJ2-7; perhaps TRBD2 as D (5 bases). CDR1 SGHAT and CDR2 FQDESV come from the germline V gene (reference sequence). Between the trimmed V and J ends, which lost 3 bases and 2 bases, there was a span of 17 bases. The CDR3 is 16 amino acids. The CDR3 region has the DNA TGTGCCAGCAGCTTGCCGACACTAGAGAAGACCTACGAGCAGTACTTC. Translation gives CASSLPTLEKTYEQYF.

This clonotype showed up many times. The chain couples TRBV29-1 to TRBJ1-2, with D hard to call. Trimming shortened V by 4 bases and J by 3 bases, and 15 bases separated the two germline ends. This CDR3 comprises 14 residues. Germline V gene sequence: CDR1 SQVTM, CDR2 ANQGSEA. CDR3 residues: CSVAGQAPDYGYTF. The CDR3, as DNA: TGCAGCGTTGCCGGGCAGGCGCCAGACTATGGCTACACCTTC. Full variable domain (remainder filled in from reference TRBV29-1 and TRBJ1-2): SAVISQKPSRDICQRGTSLTIQCQVDSQVTMMFWYRQQPGQSLTLIATANQGSEATYESGFVIDKFPISRPNLTFSTLTVSNMSPEDSSIYLCSVAGQAPDYGYTFGSGTRLTVV.

Here the CDR3 DNA reads TGTGCCAGTAGTGTAAGTCCGGGCGGCTACGAGCAGTACTTC. This gives the protein CASSVSPGGYEQYF. The genes are TRBV19 and TRBJ2-7; D is ambiguous. CDR1 is LNHDA and CDR2 is SQIVND in the germline V gene (reference sequence). This CDR3 comprises 14 residues. V was cut by 5 bases and J by 3 bases, with 14 bases left in between.

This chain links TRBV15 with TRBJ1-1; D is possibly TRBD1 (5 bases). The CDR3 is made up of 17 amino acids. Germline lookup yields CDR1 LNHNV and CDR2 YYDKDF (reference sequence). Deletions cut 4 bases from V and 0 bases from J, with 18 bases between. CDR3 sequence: CATSNYRVTEMNTEAFF. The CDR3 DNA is TGTGCCACCAGCAACTACCGGGTGACAGAGATGAACACTGAAGCTTTCTTT.

In DNA form, the CDR3 reads TGCGCCAGCAGCCATAACAGGGTTGGGGCGAACACCGGGGAGCTGTTTTTT. Residues: CASSHNRVGANTGELFF. The chain combines TRBV4-3 with TRBJ2-2; TRBD1 might be the D (6 bases). Germline V gene lookup returns CDR1 LGHNA and CDR2 YSLEER. V lost 3 bases to trimming and J lost 0 bases, with 14 bases between them. The CDR3 spans 17 residues.

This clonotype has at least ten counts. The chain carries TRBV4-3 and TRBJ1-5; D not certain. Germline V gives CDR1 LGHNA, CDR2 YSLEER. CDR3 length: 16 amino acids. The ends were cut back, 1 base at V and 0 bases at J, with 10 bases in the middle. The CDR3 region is CASSQVVVPSNQPQHF. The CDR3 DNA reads TGCGCCAGCAGCCAAGTGGTGGTCCCTAGCAATCAGCCCCAGCATTTT.

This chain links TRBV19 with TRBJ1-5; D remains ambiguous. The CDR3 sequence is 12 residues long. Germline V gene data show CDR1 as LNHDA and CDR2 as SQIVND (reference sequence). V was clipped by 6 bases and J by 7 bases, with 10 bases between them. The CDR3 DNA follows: TGTGCCAGTAGGGTCCCATTCCAGCCCCAGCATTTT. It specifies CASRVPFQPQHF.

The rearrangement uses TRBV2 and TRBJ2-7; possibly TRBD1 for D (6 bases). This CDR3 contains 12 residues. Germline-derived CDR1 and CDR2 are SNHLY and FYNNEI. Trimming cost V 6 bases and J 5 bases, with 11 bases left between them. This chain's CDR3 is CASSQGYHEQYF. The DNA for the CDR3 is TGTGCCAGCAGCCAGGGGTACCACGAGCAGTACTTC.

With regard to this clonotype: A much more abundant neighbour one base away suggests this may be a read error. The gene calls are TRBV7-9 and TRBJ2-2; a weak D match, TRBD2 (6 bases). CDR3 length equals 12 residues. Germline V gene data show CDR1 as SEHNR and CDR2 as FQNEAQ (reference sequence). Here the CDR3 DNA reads TGCGCCAGCAGCCCGGATTTCGGGGGGCTGTTTTTT. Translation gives CASSPDFGGLFF. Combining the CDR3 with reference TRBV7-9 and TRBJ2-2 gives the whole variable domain DTGVSQNPRHKITKRGQNVTFRCDPISEHNRLYWYRQTLGQGPEFLTYFQNEAQLEKSRLLSDRFSAERPKGSFSTLEIQRTEQGDSAMYLCASSPDFGGLFFGEGSRLTVL.

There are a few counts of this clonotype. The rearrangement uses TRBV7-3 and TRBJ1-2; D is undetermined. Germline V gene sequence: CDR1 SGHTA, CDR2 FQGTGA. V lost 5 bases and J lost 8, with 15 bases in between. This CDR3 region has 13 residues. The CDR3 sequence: CASSPAGGAGYTF. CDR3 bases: TGTGCCAGCAGCCCGGCGGGTGGCGCAGGCTACACCTTC.

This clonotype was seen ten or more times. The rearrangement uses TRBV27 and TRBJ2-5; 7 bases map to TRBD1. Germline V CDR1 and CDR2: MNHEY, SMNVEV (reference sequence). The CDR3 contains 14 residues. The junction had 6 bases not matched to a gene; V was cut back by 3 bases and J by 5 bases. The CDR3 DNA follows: TGTGCCAGCAGTTTCCAGGGGGATTTGGAGACCCAGTACTTC. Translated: CASSFQGDLETQYF.

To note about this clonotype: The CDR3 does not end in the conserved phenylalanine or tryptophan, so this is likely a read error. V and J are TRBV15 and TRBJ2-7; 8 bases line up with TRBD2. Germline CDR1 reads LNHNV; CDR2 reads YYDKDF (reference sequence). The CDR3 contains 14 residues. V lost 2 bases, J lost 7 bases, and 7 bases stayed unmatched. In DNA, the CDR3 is TGTGCCACCAGCAGAAGCGGGAGTGGGTATGAGCAGTACCTC. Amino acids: CATSRSGSGYEQYL.

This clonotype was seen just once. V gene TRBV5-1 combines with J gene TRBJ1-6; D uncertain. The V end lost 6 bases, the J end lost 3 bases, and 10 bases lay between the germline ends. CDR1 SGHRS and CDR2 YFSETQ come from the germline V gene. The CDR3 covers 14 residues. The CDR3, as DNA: TGCGCCAGCAAGATTGCGGACTATAATTCACCCCTCCACTTT. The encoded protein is CASKIADYNSPLHF.

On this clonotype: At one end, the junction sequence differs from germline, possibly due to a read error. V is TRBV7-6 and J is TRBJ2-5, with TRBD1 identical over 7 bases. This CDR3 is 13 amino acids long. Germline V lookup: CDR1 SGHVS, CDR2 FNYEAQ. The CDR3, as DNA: TGTGCTAGCAGCCGAACGAGACAGGGCGCCCAGTACTTC. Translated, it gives CASSRTRQGAQYF.

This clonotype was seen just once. This CDR3 is CASSLDTSGVSTDTQYF. Here the CDR3 DNA reads TGTGCCAGCAGCTTGGATACTAGCGGGGTAAGCACAGATACGCAGTATTTT. V usage is TRBV7-4 and J usage is TRBJ2-3; 10 bases agree with TRBD2. V lost 3 bases and J lost 0; bases outside the gene matches: 6. Germline-derived CDR1 and CDR2 are SGHVT and SQSDAQ. The CDR3 is 17 residues long.

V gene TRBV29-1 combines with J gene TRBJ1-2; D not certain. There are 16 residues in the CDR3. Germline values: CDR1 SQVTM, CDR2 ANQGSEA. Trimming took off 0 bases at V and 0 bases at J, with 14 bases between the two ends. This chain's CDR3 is CSVEDRGSTANYGYTF. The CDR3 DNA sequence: TGCAGCGTTGAAGATCGGGGATCTACAGCTAACTATGGCTACACCTTC. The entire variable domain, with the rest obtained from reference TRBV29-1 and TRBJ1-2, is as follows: SAVISQKPSRDICQRGTSLTIQCQVDSQVTMMFWYRQQPGQSLTLIATANQGSEATYESGFVIDKFPISRPNLTFSTLTVSNMSPEDSSIYLCSVEDRGSTANYGYTFGSGTRLTVV.

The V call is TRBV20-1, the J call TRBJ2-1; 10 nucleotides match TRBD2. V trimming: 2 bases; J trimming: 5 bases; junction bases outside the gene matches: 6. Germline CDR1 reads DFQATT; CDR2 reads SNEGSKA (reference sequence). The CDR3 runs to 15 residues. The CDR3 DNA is TGCAGTGCTAGATTAGCGGGGGGCCTAAACAATGAGCAGTTCTTC. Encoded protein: CSARLAGGLNNEQFF.